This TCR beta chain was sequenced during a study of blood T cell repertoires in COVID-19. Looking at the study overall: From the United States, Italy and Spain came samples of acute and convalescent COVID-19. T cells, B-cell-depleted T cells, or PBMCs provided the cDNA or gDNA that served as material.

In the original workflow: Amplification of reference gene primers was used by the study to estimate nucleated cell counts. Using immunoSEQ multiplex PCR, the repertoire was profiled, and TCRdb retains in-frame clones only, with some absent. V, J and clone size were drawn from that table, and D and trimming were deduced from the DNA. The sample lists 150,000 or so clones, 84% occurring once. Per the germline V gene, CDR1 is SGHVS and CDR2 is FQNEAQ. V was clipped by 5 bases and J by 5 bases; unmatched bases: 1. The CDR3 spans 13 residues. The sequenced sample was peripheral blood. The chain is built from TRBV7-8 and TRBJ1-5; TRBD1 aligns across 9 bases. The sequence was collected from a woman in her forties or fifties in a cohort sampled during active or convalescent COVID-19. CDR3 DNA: TGTGCCAGCAGCCGACAGGGGGATCAGCCCCAGCATTTT. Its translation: CASSRQGDQPQHF.